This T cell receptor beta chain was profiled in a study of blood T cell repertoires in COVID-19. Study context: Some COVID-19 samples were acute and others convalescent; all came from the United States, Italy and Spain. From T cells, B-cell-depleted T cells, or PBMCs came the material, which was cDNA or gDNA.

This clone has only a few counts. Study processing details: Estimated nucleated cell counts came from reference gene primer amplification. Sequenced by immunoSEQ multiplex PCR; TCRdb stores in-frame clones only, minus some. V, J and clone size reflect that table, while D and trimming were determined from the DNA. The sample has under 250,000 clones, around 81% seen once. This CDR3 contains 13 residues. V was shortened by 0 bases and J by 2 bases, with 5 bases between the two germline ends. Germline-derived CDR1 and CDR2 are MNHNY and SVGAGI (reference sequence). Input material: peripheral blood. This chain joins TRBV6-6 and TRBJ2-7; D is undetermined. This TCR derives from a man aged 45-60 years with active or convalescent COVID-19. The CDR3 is CASSYSPTYEQYF. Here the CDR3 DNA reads TGTGCCAGCAGTTACTCGCCTACCTACGAGCAGTACTTC.